The 20 T cell receptor beta chains below all came from one sample that was sequenced in a study of beta chain features in type 1 diabetes. The authors reverse transcribed all of the isolated RNA, so sequencing captured expressed TCRB transcripts. The data were produced by immunoSEQ multiplex PCR, yet TCRdb's version contains in-frame clones alone and is incomplete. The data hold approximately 160,000 clones, with about a tenth observed a single time. Their antigen targets remain unknown. Study findings and constraints: Moderately but significantly shorter TCRB CDR3s were found in Type 1 diabetes patients in all four CD4+ subsets.

Source material: central memory CD4+ T cells from blood. These receptors all come from a man aged 25-45 years with type 1 diabetes.

The chain has TRBV5-1 and TRBJ1-5; 10 bases fit TRBD1. The J segment lost 4 bases and the V segment lost 3 bases, leaving 1 base of the junction unmatched. CDR3 length equals 14 residues. Germline assignment: CDR1 SGHRS and CDR2 YFSETQ. CDR3 nucleotides: TGCGCCAGCAGCTGGGGACAGGGGAATCAGCCCCAGCATTTT. Encoded protein: CASSWGQGNQPQHF.

The V and J genes are TRBV7-3 and TRBJ2-5; 7 positions match TRBD1. This CDR3 comprises 16 residues. The J segment lost 2 bases and the V segment lost 5 bases, leaving 11 bases of the junction unmatched. In germline, CDR1 is SGHTA, CDR2 FQGTGA. The CDR3, as DNA: TGTGCCAGCAGCCACGCCCCTGGGACAGCGCAAGAGACCCAGTACTTC. It translates to CASSHAPGTAQETQYF.

The chain has TRBV2 and TRBJ1-5; D is uncertain. This CDR3 has 13 amino acids. V gave up 2 bases and J gave up 4 bases, with 6 bases separating them. CDR1 and CDR2 from the germline V gene are SNHLY and FYNNEI. The CDR3 here is CASSERGNQPQHF. DNA for the CDR3: TGTGCCAGCAGTGAACGGGGAAATCAGCCCCAGCATTTT.

This clone was detected a few times. The V call is TRBV2, the J call TRBJ1-2; D may be TRBD1 (6 bases). V was trimmed by 9 bases and J by 10 bases, leaving 21 bases between them. CDR3 length: 13 amino acids. Looked up from germline, CDR1 is SNHLY and CDR2 is FYNNEI. CDR3 nucleotide sequence: TGTGCCAGTGTAACCGAGGCAGGGGTTGACTACACCTTC. Its protein product is CASVTEAGVDYTF.

In its sample, this clone was seen a few times. This chain joins TRBV5-1 and TRBJ2-7; 11 bases are a match to TRBD2. The CDR3 is 15 residues long. V trimming: 4 bases; J trimming: 0 bases; junction bases outside the gene matches: 3. Germline CDR1 SGHRS, CDR2 YFSETQ. As DNA, the CDR3 is TGCGCCAGCAGCCATGGGACTAGCGGCTCCTACGAGCAGTACTTC. Translated, it gives CASSHGTSGSYEQYF.

This clone was picked up a small number of times. This rearrangement joins TRBV7-2 to TRBJ2-3; D gene ambiguous. V was clipped by 3 bases and J by 3 bases, with 7 bases between them. The CDR3 covers 13 residues. Germline CDR1 SGHTA, CDR2 FQGNSA. The CDR3 here is CASSFTWTDTQYF. In DNA form, the CDR3 reads TGTGCCAGCAGCTTCACTTGGACAGATACGCAGTATTTT. Full variable domain (rest looked up from reference TRBV7-2 and TRBJ2-3): GAGVSQSPSNKVTEKGKDVELRCDPISGHTALYWYRQSLGQGLEFLIYFQGNSAPDKSGLPSDRFSAERTGGSVSTLTIQRTQQEDSAVYLCASSFTWTDTQYFGPGTRLTVL.

V gene TRBV2 combines with J gene TRBJ1-5; 9 nucleotides agree with TRBD1. The germline gives CDR1 SNHLY, CDR2 FYNNEI. The CDR3 is made up of 15 amino acids. Germline trimming cut 7 bases from V and 4 bases from J; bases unmatched to any gene: 8. The DNA for the CDR3 is TGTGCCAGCACCCTGGGACAGGGAGAGAATCAGCCCCAGCATTTT. As protein: CASTLGQGENQPQHF.

The chain uses TRBV7-3 and TRBJ2-3; perhaps TRBD2 as D (5 bases). Germline V gene sequence: CDR1 SGHTA, CDR2 FQGTGA. The V end was cut by 1 base, the J end by 6 bases, with 11 bases between. This CDR3 contains 14 residues. CDR3 region: CASSLSGPKDTQYF. The CDR3 DNA follows: TGTGCCAGCAGCTTAAGCGGGCCTAAGGATACGCAGTATTTT. Complete variable domain (other parts from reference TRBV7-3 and TRBJ2-3): GAGVSQTPSNKVTEKGKYVELRCDPISGHTALYWYRQSLGQGPEFLIYFQGTGAADDSGLPNDRFFAVRPEGSVSTLKIQRTERGDSAVYLCASSLSGPKDTQYFGPGTRLTVL.

This sequence joins TRBV30 and TRBJ2-7; tentative D call: TRBD2 (5 bases). The CDR3 has 12 amino acids. From germline, CDR1 is GTSNPN and CDR2 SVGIG (reference sequence). The V gene lost 3 bases and the J gene lost 5 bases, with 11 bases spanning the gap. CDR3 nucleotides: TGTGCCTGGAGCCCGGGGTCCAACGAGCAGTACTTC. As protein: CAWSPGSNEQYF.

This clone has only a few counts. J is TRBJ1-2 and V is TRBV4-3; a possible D gene is TRBD1 (5 bases). The germline V gene encodes CDR1 LGHNA and CDR2 YSLEER. This CDR3 spans 13 amino acids. Deletions cut 4 bases from V and 8 bases from J, with 14 bases between. The CDR3: CASSPQGTDGYTF. In DNA, the CDR3 is TGCGCCAGCAGCCCGCAGGGTACAGACGGCTACACCTTC.

The chain links TRBV7-2 to TRBJ1-2; D is ambiguous. V lost 5 bases and J lost 0, with 7 bases in between. CDR3 length equals 13 residues. Germline V gives CDR1 SGHTA, CDR2 FQGNSA. The CDR3 reads CASSPLPNYGYTF. The CDR3 nucleotides read TGTGCCAGCAGCCCCCTCCCTAACTATGGCTACACCTTC.

The CDR3 DNA sequence: TGTGCCAGCAGTGAAGCTTACGGGGGAGCTTTCTTT. Translating it yields CASSEAYGGAFF. The rearrangement links TRBV2 to TRBJ1-1, with D possibly matching TRBD1 (5 bases). Germline-derived CDR1 and CDR2 are SNHLY and FYNNEI. The CDR3 covers 12 residues. The V end lost 0 bases, the J end lost 10 bases, and 9 bases lay between the germline ends.

The chain employs TRBV28 and TRBJ2-7; D call uncertain. The CDR3 consists of 13 residues. Trimming pared 8 bases from V and 3 bases from J, leaving 14 bases between. Germline CDR1 MDHEN, CDR2 SYDVKM. CDR3 protein: CASETTRGYEQYF. In DNA, the CDR3 is TGTGCCAGCGAAACGACGAGAGGCTACGAGCAGTACTTC. Full variable domain (remainder filled in from reference TRBV28 and TRBJ2-7): DVKVTQSSRYLVKRTGEKVFLECVQDMDHENMFWYRQDPGLGLRLIYFSYDVKMKEKGDIPEGYSVSREKKERFSLILESASTNQTSMYLCASETTRGYEQYFGPGTRLTVT.

A few counts support this clone. V and J are TRBV2 and TRBJ1-5; D perhaps matches TRBD1 (6 bases). Germline lookup yields CDR1 SNHLY and CDR2 FYNNEI. V lost 6 bases to trimming and J lost 7 bases, with 16 bases between them. The CDR3 runs to 14 residues. This CDR3 reads CASRIGGQGQPQHF. The CDR3 nucleotides read TGTGCCAGCAGGATCGGGGGGCAAGGGCAGCCCCAGCATTTT.

As to this clone: The sample carries other DNA sequences with the same CDR3. V is TRBV7-3 and J is TRBJ2-3, with unresolved D. Germline V gives CDR1 SGHTA, CDR2 FQGTGA. The CDR3 extends over 15 amino acids. V dropped 2 bases and J dropped 1 base, with 10 bases sitting between them. CDR3 amino acids: CASSLQAVGTDTQYF. The CDR3 DNA follows: TGTGCCAGCAGCTTACAGGCCGTCGGCACAGATACGCAGTATTTT.

V and J are TRBV5-6 and TRBJ2-1, with 12 bases fitting TRBD2. Germline lookup yields CDR1 SGHDT and CDR2 YYEEEE. This CDR3 spans 16 amino acids. The junction had 8 bases not matched to a gene; V was cut back by 1 base and J by 9 bases. CDR3 region: CASSLLASGRAGEQFF. In DNA form, the CDR3 reads TGTGCCAGCAGCTTGTTGGCTAGCGGGAGGGCTGGTGAGCAGTTCTTC. The full variable domain, rest sourced from reference TRBV5-6 and TRBJ2-1, is DAGVTQSPTHLIKTRGQQVTLRCSPKSGHDTVSWYQQALGQGPQFIFQYYEEEERQRGNFPDRFSGHQFPNYSSELNVNALLLGDSALYLCASSLLASGRAGEQFFGPGTRLTVL.

The chain is built from TRBV11-1 and TRBJ2-1; 10 bases match TRBD1. CDR1 SGHAT and CDR2 FQDESV come from the germline V gene (reference sequence). The CDR3 consists of 18 residues. The trim removed 4 bases at V and 0 bases at J, leaving 9 bases unmatched. The CDR3 region is CASSSRDRGFSSYNEQFF. The CDR3 DNA reads TGTGCCAGCAGCTCCCGGGACAGGGGCTTTAGCTCCTACAATGAGCAGTTCTTC.

This clone turned up a few times. V is TRBV15 and J is TRBJ2-7; TRBD1 matches 9 bases. Germline lookup yields CDR1 LNHNV and CDR2 YYDKDF (reference sequence). J gave up 0 bases and V 5 bases, and 5 bases lay outside the gene matches. There are 15 residues in the CDR3. The CDR3 reads CATSWDRVSSYEQYF. The CDR3 DNA sequence: TGTGCCACCAGCTGGGACAGGGTTTCCTCCTACGAGCAGTACTTC.

This clone was seen a few times. This chain links TRBV7-2 with TRBJ1-2; 10 nucleotides line up with TRBD1. The CDR3 runs 15 residues. From germline, CDR1 is SGHTA and CDR2 FQGNSA. V shed 3 bases, J shed 8 bases, and the junction held 9 bases outside the gene matches. In nucleotides, the CDR3 is TGTGCCAGCAGCTTGTGGGGACAGGGGACTACAGGCTACACCTTC. As protein: CASSLWGQGTTGYTF.

This clone has a handful of counts. This chain links TRBV19 with TRBJ2-2; TRBD1 matches 10 bases. Losses at the gene ends were 10 bases for V and 5 bases for J; bases not matched to a gene: 7. CDR1 LNHDA and CDR2 SQIVND come from the germline V gene (reference sequence). The CDR3 totals 14 residues. CDR3 DNA: TGTGCCACCTCAATGGACAGGGGGACCGGGGAGCTGTTTTTT. Its translation: CATSMDRGTGELFF. The full variable domain, completed using reference TRBV19 and TRBJ2-2, is DGGITQSPKYLFRKEGQNVTLSCEQNLNHDAMYWYRQDPGQGLRLIYYSQIVNDFQKGDIAEGYSVSREKKESFPLTVTSAQKNPTAFYLCATSMDRGTGELFFGEGSRLTVL.